These 14 T cell receptor beta chains originate from one sample sequenced in a study of beta chain features in type 1 diabetes. The antigens for these receptors are not known. Whole-study results and caveats: Among all four CD4+ subsets, Type 1 diabetes patients had TCRB CDR3s that were moderately but significantly shorter.

Reverse transcription of all isolated RNA meant that expressed TCRB transcripts were sequenced. Only in-frame clones appear in the TCRdb table, and some are missing; sequencing was by immunoSEQ multiplex PCR. Of 300,000 to 350,000 clones detected, over 7% appear once; the ten largest clones hold 1%. Input material: central memory CD4+ T cells from blood. The receptors come from a man aged 25-40 years with type 1 diabetes.

This clone was recorded at least ten times. The same CDR3 also results from other DNA sequences found in this sample. The chain carries TRBV2 and TRBJ1-2; D uncertain. The germline V gene encodes CDR1 SNHLY and CDR2 FYNNEI. The germline V and J ends were trimmed by 2 bases and 3 bases, with 7 bases remaining between them. There are 13 residues in the CDR3. The DNA of the CDR3 is TGTGCCAGCAGTGAACGGGGAGACTATGGCTACACCTTC. Protein: CASSERGDYGYTF.

A few counts support this clone. CDR3 region: CATSSTGLALNEQFF. The DNA for the CDR3 is TGTGCCACCAGCAGTACGGGACTAGCGTTGAATGAGCAGTTCTTC. V is TRBV15 and J is TRBJ2-1, with 10 bases identical to TRBD2. The CDR3 has 15 amino acids. Unmatched junction bases numbered 6, after V lost 3 bases and J lost 7 bases. Germline V gives CDR1 LNHNV, CDR2 YYDKDF (reference sequence).

The chain combines TRBV28 with TRBJ2-7; D is unresolved. The germline V gene encodes CDR1 MDHEN and CDR2 SYDVKM. The CDR3 has 16 amino acids. V was shortened by 5 bases and J by 0 bases, with 17 bases between the two germline ends. CDR3 protein: CASSDPGRLSSYEQYF. CDR3 DNA sequence: TGTGCCAGCAGTGACCCAGGCCGACTGAGCTCCTACGAGCAGTACTTC. The entire variable domain, with the rest obtained from reference TRBV28 and TRBJ2-7, is as follows: DVKVTQSSRYLVKRTGEKVFLECVQDMDHENMFWYRQDPGLGLRLIYFSYDVKMKEKGDIPEGYSVSREKKERFSLILESASTNQTSMYLCASSDPGRLSSYEQYFGPGTRLTVT.

The V call is TRBV7-9, the J call TRBJ1-2; 7 positions agree with TRBD1. The trim removed 5 bases at V and 1 base at J, leaving 10 bases unmatched. CDR3 size: 16 residues. Germline V lookup: CDR1 SEHNR, CDR2 FQNEAQ (reference sequence). CDR3 sequence (DNA): TGTGCCAGCAGCACCCAAAGGGACAGAAATAACTATGGCTACACCTTC. It is translated as CASSTQRDRNNYGYTF.

The chain employs TRBV5-1 and TRBJ2-4; TRBD1 agrees at 7 bases. Germline V gives CDR1 SGHRS, CDR2 YFSETQ. This CDR3 is built from 15 residues. J was trimmed by 13 bases and V by 4 bases; bases with no gene match: 17. The CDR3 region has the DNA TGCGCCAGCAGCCATGGGGGAACAGGGGCCCCTTCCCAGTACTTC. Protein: CASSHGGTGAPSQYF.

This clone appeared a few times. The J gene is TRBJ2-7, the V gene TRBV7-2, with TRBD2 matching over 7 bases. CDR1 and CDR2 (germline): SGHTA, FQGNSA. The V and J ends lost 2 bases and 3 bases, in that order; junction bases with no gene match: 1. This CDR3 spans 13 amino acids. CDR3 protein: CASSLSGIYEQYF. The CDR3 bases are TGTGCCAGCAGCTTAAGCGGGATCTACGAGCAGTACTTC.

This clone has a handful of counts. The CDR3 loop is CSARGGTGAFF. The CDR3 DNA reads TGCAGTGCTAGAGGGGGGACCGGAGCTTTCTTT. This chain uses TRBV20-1 with TRBJ1-1; the D gene is possibly TRBD1 (5 bases). The V and J ends lost 1 base and 10 bases respectively, with 10 bases between them. This CDR3 contains 11 residues. CDR1 and CDR2 from the germline V gene are DFQATT and SNEGSKA (reference sequence).

With respect to this clone: Other DNA sequences within the sample encode an identical CDR3. CDR3 sequence: CASSLNTEAFF. CDR3 bases: TGTGCCAGCAGCTTAAACACTGAAGCTTTCTTT. V and J are TRBV7-9 and TRBJ1-1; D unclear. The germline V gene has CDR1 SEHNR and CDR2 FQNEAQ (reference sequence). This CDR3 comprises 11 residues. The germline V and J ends were trimmed by 2 bases and 2 bases, with 0 bases remaining between them. The full variable domain, with the rest looked up from reference TRBV7-9 and TRBJ1-1, is DTGVSQNPRHKITKRGQNVTFRCDPISEHNRLYWYRQTLGQGPEFLTYFQNEAQLEKSRLLSDRFSAERPKGSFSTLEIQRTEQGDSAMYLCASSLNTEAFFGQGTRLTVV.

The chain is built from TRBV4-1 and TRBJ2-3, with 7 positions matching TRBD2. CDR1 is MGHRA, CDR2 YSYEKL, per germline. The CDR3 has 16 amino acids. V shed 1 base and J 4 bases; nucleotides not matched to a gene: 8. CDR3 sequence (DNA): TGCGCCAGCAGCCAAGCGACTAGCAGGCCTTCAGATACGCAGTATTTT. This translates into CASSQATSRPSDTQYF.

The rearrangement uses TRBV6-1 and TRBJ1-3, with D unclear. Per the germline V gene, CDR1 is MNHNS and CDR2 is SASEGT. The V end was cut by 0 bases, the J end by 0 bases, with 6 bases between. The CDR3 is 15 amino acids. The CDR3 reads CASSEAMGSGNTIYF. The CDR3, as DNA: TGTGCCAGCAGTGAAGCGATGGGCTCTGGAAACACCATATATTTT.

This clone was found a few times. This chain links TRBV6-6 with TRBJ1-5, with D possibly matching TRBD1 (6 bases). CDR1 and CDR2 from the germline V gene are MNHNY and SVGAGI (reference sequence). This CDR3 contains 15 residues. Deletions cut 5 bases from V and 0 bases from J, with 11 bases between. The CDR3 bases are TGTGCCAGCAGTCTGAAACAGGGTAGCAATCAGCCCCAGCATTTT. Translating it yields CASSLKQGSNQPQHF.

This clone was recorded many times. The chain carries TRBV2 and TRBJ2-2; D may be TRBD1 (6 bases). CDR3 length: 14 residues. Trimming pared 5 bases from V and 9 bases from J, leaving 16 bases between. Germline V gene data show CDR1 as SNHLY and CDR2 as FYNNEI. The CDR3: CASSSGVGKWELFF. The DNA for the CDR3 is TGTGCCAGCAGTTCAGGGGTGGGGAAGTGGGAGCTGTTTTTT.

A few counts support this clone. The chain couples TRBV6-6 to TRBJ2-5; D possibly corresponds to TRBD2 (7 bases). V was shortened by 6 bases and J by 5 bases, with 19 bases between the two germline ends. The CDR3 spans 15 residues. Germline V gene lookup returns CDR1 MNHNY and CDR2 SVGAGI (reference sequence). CDR3 sequence (DNA): TGTGCCAGCAGCCTGGCGGGGGCTCTACGGGAGACCCAGTACTTC. Amino acids: CASSLAGALRETQYF.

This rearrangement joins TRBV11-2 to TRBJ2-1; 8 positions agree with TRBD1. CDR1 is SGHAT, CDR2 FQNNGV, per germline. J lost 8 bases, V lost 5 bases, and 8 bases had no gene match. The CDR3 spans 14 residues. DNA for the CDR3: TGTGCCAGCAGCCCCCGGGACAGGAGGGATGAGCAGTTCTTC. This translates into CASSPRDRRDEQFF.